The 27 T cell receptor beta chains reported below all come from one sample, sequenced in a study of control samples from healthy donors and cancer patients. Profiling relied on immunoSEQ multiplex PCR, and the TCRdb table lists in-frame clones only, not all of them. The sample has approximately 49,000 clones, roughly nine tenths seen once. The sample comprised PBMCs. The source is a man aged 40-49 years with colorectal cancer.

The chain employs TRBV11-2 and TRBJ2-2; possibly TRBD2 for D (5 bases). The CDR3 spans 11 residues. Germline lookup yields CDR1 SGHAT and CDR2 FQNNGV. Trimming stripped 5 bases from V and 11 bases from J, with 9 bases between. CDR3 loop: CASSPAGELFF. For the CDR3, the DNA is TGTGCCAGCAGCCCGGCGGGTGAGCTGTTTTTT.

This clone occurred once. The V gene is TRBV11-3, the J gene TRBJ2-3; TRBD1 aligns across 10 bases. Germline V lookup: CDR1 SGHNT, CDR2 YENEEA. The V and J ends lost 6 bases and 5 bases, in that order; junction bases with no gene match: 8. The CDR3 length is 15 residues. The CDR3 protein is CASSKGQGQGDTQYF. CDR3 coding DNA: TGTGCCAGCAGTAAGGGACAGGGGCAGGGAGATACGCAGTATTTT.

This rearrangement joins TRBV4-3 to TRBJ1-1; 7 bases align to TRBD1. Per the germline V gene, CDR1 is LGHNA and CDR2 is YSLEER. This CDR3 has 13 residues. V shed 3 bases and J 4 bases; nucleotides not matched to a gene: 2. In DNA form, the CDR3 reads TGCGCCAGCAGCCACCCAGGGGGCACTGAAGCTTTCTTT. Translating gives CASSHPGGTEAFF.

This chain joins TRBV7-9 and TRBJ2-7, with D uncertain. Between the trimmed V and J ends, which lost 5 bases and 4 bases, there was a span of 12 bases. CDR3 length: 13 residues. The germline V gene encodes CDR1 SEHNR and CDR2 FQNEAQ (reference sequence). The CDR3 reads CASSPRARYEQYF. CDR3 in DNA: TGTGCCAGCAGCCCTCGAGCGCGGTACGAGCAGTACTTC.

This chain joins TRBV7-9 and TRBJ2-1; D is ambiguous. CDR1 and CDR2 (germline): SEHNR, FQNEAQ (reference sequence). This CDR3 is 13 amino acids long. Trimming stripped 1 base from V and 6 bases from J, with 7 bases between. CDR3 bases: TGTGCCAGCAGCTTAGGGGCAAGCAATGAGCAGTTCTTC. It yields the protein CASSLGASNEQFF.

The chain has TRBV11-2 and TRBJ1-4; D unresolved. The CDR3 loop spans 12 amino acids. Per germline, CDR1 SGHAT and CDR2 FQNNGV. With 5 bases removed from V and 8 bases from J, the gap between germline ends came to 9 bases. CDR3 DNA sequence: TGTGCCAGCAGCCAAAGGCGGGAAAAACTGTTTTTT. It is translated as CASSQRREKLFF.

V usage is TRBV3-1 (or the pseudogene TRBV3-2) and J usage is TRBJ2-3; D is uncertain. Trimming left V 2 bases short and J 0 bases short, with 9 bases between. From germline, CDR1 is LGHDT and CDR2 YNNKEL (reference sequence). This CDR3 contains 15 residues. CDR3 DNA sequence: TGTGCCAGCAGCCAACTAACGGCTAGCACAGATACGCAGTATTTT. Amino acid sequence: CASSQLTASTDTQYF.

The chain combines TRBV10-3 with TRBJ1-2; 10 positions match TRBD1. CDR1 is ENHRY, CDR2 SYGVKD, per germline. The length of the CDR3 is 14 residues. V was clipped by 6 bases and J by 3 bases; unmatched bases: 4. CDR3: CAISRTGGDYGYTF. Written as DNA, the CDR3 is TGTGCCATCAGCAGGACAGGGGGGGACTATGGCTACACCTTC.

The rearrangement links TRBV2 to TRBJ1-2, with 7 positions matching TRBD1. V lost 4 bases to trimming and J lost 0 bases; unmatched junction nucleotides: 2. CDR1 is SNHLY, CDR2 FYNNEI, per germline. There are 14 residues in the CDR3. The CDR3 bases are TGTGCCAGCAGTGGGGACAGCCCTAACTATGGCTACACCTTC. Its protein is CASSGDSPNYGYTF.

The genes are TRBV4-1 and TRBJ2-2, with D possibly matching TRBD2 (6 bases). CDR1 MGHRA and CDR2 YSYEKL come from the germline V gene. Deletions cut 6 bases from V and 5 bases from J, with 19 bases between. The CDR3 totals 16 residues. The CDR3 DNA sequence: TGCGCCAGCAGGATAGTTGGCGGGATATTTACCGGGGAGCTGTTTTTT. It codes for CASRIVGGIFTGELFF.

The chain carries TRBV6-5 and TRBJ2-1; weak D call: TRBD1 (6 bases). Germline CDR1 is MNHEY and CDR2 is SVGAGI. The V gene lost 2 bases and the J gene lost 2 bases, with 10 bases spanning the gap. The CDR3 consists of 15 residues. The CDR3, as DNA: TGTGCCAGCAGTTACCGGGACACAACCTACAATGAGCAGTTCTTC. The encoded protein is CASSYRDTTYNEQFF.

Concerning this clone: Other DNA sequences of this sample code for an identical CDR3. DNA of the CDR3: TGTGCCAGCAGCGTAGGGGGGTATAGCAATCAGCCCCAGCATTTT. Encoded protein: CASSVGGYSNQPQHF. This chain links TRBV9 with TRBJ1-5; D might be TRBD1 (5 bases). The CDR3 is 15 amino acids. The germline V gene encodes CDR1 SGDLS and CDR2 YYNGEE. The V and J ends lost 0 bases and 0 bases respectively, with 7 bases between them.

The chain combines TRBV28 with TRBJ2-3, with D tentatively TRBD1 (7 bases). Germline CDR1 MDHEN, CDR2 SYDVKM. The CDR3 covers 16 residues. Trimming pared 3 bases from V and 6 bases from J, leaving 19 bases between. The DNA of the CDR3 is TGTGCCAGCAGTTTTGCCAGGGGGGCTATCACCGATACGCAGTATTTT. It codes for CASSFARGAITDTQYF. Full variable domain (rest looked up from reference TRBV28 and TRBJ2-3): DVKVTQSSRYLVKRTGEKVFLECVQDMDHENMFWYRQDPGLGLRLIYFSYDVKMKEKGDIPEGYSVSREKKERFSLILESASTNQTSMYLCASSFARGAITDTQYFGPGTRLTVL.

The genes are TRBV5-1 and TRBJ2-7, with TRBD2 matching 9 bases. J lost 3 bases, V lost 7 bases, and 14 bases had no gene match. The germline V gene encodes CDR1 SGHRS and CDR2 YFSETQ. The CDR3 extends over 16 amino acids. CDR3 coding DNA: TGCGCCAGCCGGTCAGGGGCCGGCGGGAGGGGCTACGAGCAGTACTTC. Amino acids: CASRSGAGGRGYEQYF.

The V and J genes are TRBV11-2 and TRBJ1-6; no clear D. CDR3 length: 12 amino acids. Per germline, CDR1 SGHAT and CDR2 FQNNGV. The ends were cut back, 3 bases at V and 10 bases at J, with 7 bases in the middle. The CDR3 coding sequence is TGTGCCAGCAGCTTCCCGGGGTCACCCCTCCACTTT. Translation gives CASSFPGSPLHF.

This chain connects TRBV5-1 to TRBJ2-5; TRBD2 agrees at 14 bases. The germline gives CDR1 SGHRS, CDR2 YFSETQ. The CDR3 spans 18 residues. J was trimmed by 4 bases and V by 5 bases; bases with no gene match: 13. CDR3 bases: TGCGCCAGCAGAGAGGGGAGACTAGCGGGAGGGAGGGGAGAGACCCAGTACTTC. This codes for CASREGRLAGGRGETQYF.

V gene TRBV27 combines with J gene TRBJ2-7; unclear D gene. In germline, CDR1 is MNHEY, CDR2 SMNVEV (reference sequence). The V gene lost 4 bases and the J gene lost 9 bases, with 16 bases spanning the gap. The CDR3 has 13 amino acids. This CDR3 reads CASSSQALGVQYF. The CDR3 bases are TGTGCCAGCAGTTCTCAGGCCCTTGGTGTGCAGTACTTC.

The rearrangement links TRBV28 to TRBJ2-7; TRBD1 or TRBD2 may be the D gene (5 bases each). This CDR3 contains 14 residues. Trimming removed 2 bases from V and 0 bases from J, with 8 bases in between. Germline values: CDR1 MDHEN, CDR2 SYDVKM. CDR3 nucleotides: TGTGCCAGCAGTTTACGGGACCTCTCCTACGAGCAGTACTTC. Amino acids: CASSLRDLSYEQYF.

This chain uses TRBV5-1 with TRBJ2-5, with D uncertain. The CDR3 totals 16 residues. V was cut by 0 bases and J by 1 base, with 13 bases left in between. The germline V gene encodes CDR1 SGHRS and CDR2 YFSETQ. In DNA, the CDR3 is TGCGCCAGCAGCTTGGGGTCAGGCCCTTCCCAAGAGACCCAGTACTTC. Amino acid sequence: CASSLGSGPSQETQYF.

The V and J genes are TRBV10-3 and TRBJ2-3, with 7 bases matching TRBD2. Germline values: CDR1 ENHRY, CDR2 SYGVKD. Trimming cost V 8 bases and J 2 bases; bases outside gene matches: 16. The CDR3 runs 17 residues. The CDR3 here is CAIQGHGRNRDTDTQYF. DNA of the CDR3: TGTGCCATCCAAGGCCACGGGAGGAATCGAGACACAGATACGCAGTATTTT.

The CDR3 reads CASFRGGEAFF. CDR3 in DNA: TGTGCCAGTTTCCGAGGGGGTGAAGCTTTCTTT. The chain has TRBV19 and TRBJ1-1; TRBD1 is a possible D gene (6 bases). Trimming removed 8 bases from V and 7 bases from J, with 11 bases in between. The CDR3 totals 11 residues. Germline V CDR1 and CDR2: LNHDA, SQIVND (reference sequence).

The chain combines TRBV5-1 with TRBJ1-2; D is unresolved. The CDR3 extends over 15 amino acids. The V end was cut by 1 base, the J end by 0 bases, with 10 bases between. In germline, CDR1 is SGHRS, CDR2 YFSETQ. CDR3 sequence reads: CASSLNAGPNYGYTF. In DNA form, the CDR3 reads TGCGCCAGCAGCTTGAATGCAGGCCCTAACTATGGCTACACCTTC.

The gene calls are TRBV5-6 and TRBJ1-2, with D perhaps matching TRBD1 (6 bases). The CDR3 contains 15 residues. Between the trimmed V and J ends, which lost 0 bases and 4 bases, there was a span of 13 bases. Germline values: CDR1 SGHDT, CDR2 YYEEEE. This CDR3 is CASSLVRGAGYGYTF. For the CDR3, the DNA is TGTGCCAGCAGCTTGGTTCGGGGGGCAGGCTATGGCTACACCTTC.

This clone has only one observation. This chain links TRBV5-5 with TRBJ2-3; 14 nucleotides agree with TRBD2. This CDR3 region has 16 residues. V gave up 5 bases and J gave up 1 base; unmatched junction bases: 3. From germline, CDR1 is SGHKS and CDR2 YYEKEE (reference sequence). The CDR3 protein is CASRTSGRAGTDTQYF. DNA of the CDR3: TGTGCCAGCAGGACTAGCGGGAGGGCCGGCACAGATACGCAGTATTTT.

This clone was observed a few times. The chain employs TRBV4-1 and TRBJ2-4; D might be TRBD1 (5 bases). Trimming pared 2 bases from V and 12 bases from J, leaving 17 bases between. The CDR3 spans 14 residues. Germline V gene sequence: CDR1 MGHRA, CDR2 YSYEKL. CDR3 residues: CASSQTRAGLDQYF. The CDR3 DNA follows: TGCGCCAGCAGCCAAACCAGGGCTGGCCTGGATCAGTACTTC.

The J gene is TRBJ2-6, the V gene TRBV10-3; D call uncertain. CDR1 ENHRY and CDR2 SYGVKD come from the germline V gene. V was trimmed by 8 bases and J by 4 bases, leaving 24 bases between them. CDR3 size: 18 residues. The CDR3 protein is CAIRGNRAEKAGANVLTF. Here the CDR3 DNA reads TGTGCCATCCGAGGTAACCGGGCCGAGAAAGCGGGGGCCAACGTCCTGACTTTC.

The V call is TRBV4-3, the J call TRBJ1-1, with TRBD1 matching 8 bases. Germline V gene lookup returns CDR1 LGHNA and CDR2 YSLEER. V lost 3 bases and J lost 5; bases outside the gene matches: 8. The CDR3 runs to 15 residues. The CDR3 protein is CASSHADRVETEAFF. CDR3 DNA sequence: TGCGCCAGCAGCCATGCGGACAGGGTGGAAACTGAAGCTTTCTTT.